This passage covers 2 T cell receptor beta chains from one sample sequenced in a study of human T cells and chemical hapten exposure. As for time point: patch test 3, about 24 weeks after DPC sensitization. Treatment here: therapeutic diphenylcyclopropenone sensitization with weekly scalp DPC. Each CDR3 protein gets one entry after TCRdb re-called the RACE reads with MiXCR. This table holds 100,000 to 150,000 distinct CDR3 sequences, 10% to 12% found once. Specimen: whole blood, collected in connection with sensitization to the hapten diphenylcyclopropenone (DPC). These receptor sequences come from a woman aged 50 to 60 with alopecia areata. Some clones in this sample may be carry-over from other donors' samples.

This sequence joins TRBV20-1 and TRBJ1-1; 12 bases align to TRBD1. Unmatched junction bases numbered 10, after V lost 5 bases and J lost 6 bases. This CDR3 spans 15 amino acids. Germline assignment: CDR1 DFQATT and CDR2 SNEGSKA (reference sequence). The CDR3 protein is CSAFPGQGALSEAFF. CDR3 bases: TGCAGTGCTTTCCCGGGACAGGGGGCTTTGTCTGAAGCTTTCTTT.

This clonotype has only a few counts. This chain joins TRBV14 and TRBJ2-2; D not resolved. The CDR3 spans 13 residues. Germline CDR1 SGHDN, CDR2 FVKESK. V lost 0 bases and J 5 bases, leaving 4 bases between the germline ends. CDR3 nucleotide sequence: TGTGCCAGCAGCCAAGATCGAACCGGGGAGCTGTTTTTT. Amino acid sequence: CASSQDRTGELFF. The full variable domain, in which reference TRBV14 and TRBJ2-2 provide the parts outside the CDR3, is EAGVTQFPSHSVIEKGQTVTLRCDPISGHDNLYWYRRVMGKEIKFLLHFVKESKQDESGMPNNRFLAERTGGTYSTLKVQPAELEDSGVYFCASSQDRTGELFFGEGSRLTVL.